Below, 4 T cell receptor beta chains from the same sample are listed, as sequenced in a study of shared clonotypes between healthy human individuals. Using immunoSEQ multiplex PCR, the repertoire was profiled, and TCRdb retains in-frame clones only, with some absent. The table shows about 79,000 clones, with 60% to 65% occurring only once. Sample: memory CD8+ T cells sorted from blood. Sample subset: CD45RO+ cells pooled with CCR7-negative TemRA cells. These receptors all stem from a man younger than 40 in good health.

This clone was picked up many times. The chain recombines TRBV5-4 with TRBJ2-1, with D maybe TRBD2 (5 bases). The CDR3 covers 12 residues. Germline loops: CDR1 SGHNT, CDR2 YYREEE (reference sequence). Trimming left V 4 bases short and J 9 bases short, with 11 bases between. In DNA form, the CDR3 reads TGTGCCAGCAGCACGGAAGCGGTTGAGCAGTTCTTC. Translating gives CASSTEAVEQFF.

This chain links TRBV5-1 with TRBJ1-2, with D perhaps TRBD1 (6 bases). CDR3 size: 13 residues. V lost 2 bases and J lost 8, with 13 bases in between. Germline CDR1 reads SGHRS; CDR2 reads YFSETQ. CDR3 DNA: TGCGCCAGCAGCTTAACAGGGACGCGGGGCTACACCTTC. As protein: CASSLTGTRGYTF.

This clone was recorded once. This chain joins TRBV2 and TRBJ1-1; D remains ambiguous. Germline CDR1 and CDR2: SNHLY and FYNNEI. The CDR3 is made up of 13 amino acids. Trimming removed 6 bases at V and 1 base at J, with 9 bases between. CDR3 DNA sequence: TGTGCCAGCAGGGAGTCCGGGAACACTGAAGCTTTCTTT. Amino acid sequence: CASRESGNTEAFF.

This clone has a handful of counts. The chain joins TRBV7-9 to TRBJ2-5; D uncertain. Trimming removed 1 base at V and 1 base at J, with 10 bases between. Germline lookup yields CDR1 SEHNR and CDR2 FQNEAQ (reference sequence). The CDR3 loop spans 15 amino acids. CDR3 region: CASSLVQAPQETQYF. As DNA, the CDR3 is TGTGCCAGCAGCTTAGTGCAGGCCCCCCAAGAGACCCAGTACTTC.